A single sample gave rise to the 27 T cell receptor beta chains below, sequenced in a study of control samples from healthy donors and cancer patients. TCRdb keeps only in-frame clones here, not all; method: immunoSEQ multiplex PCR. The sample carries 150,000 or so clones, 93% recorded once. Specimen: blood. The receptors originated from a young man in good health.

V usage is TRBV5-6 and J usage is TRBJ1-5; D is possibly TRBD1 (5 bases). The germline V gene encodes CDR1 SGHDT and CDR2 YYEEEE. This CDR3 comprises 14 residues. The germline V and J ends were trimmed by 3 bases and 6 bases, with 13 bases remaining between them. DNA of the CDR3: TGTGCCAGCAGCTGGGGCGAGGGGCGTCAGCCCCAGCATTTT. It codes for CASSWGEGRQPQHF.

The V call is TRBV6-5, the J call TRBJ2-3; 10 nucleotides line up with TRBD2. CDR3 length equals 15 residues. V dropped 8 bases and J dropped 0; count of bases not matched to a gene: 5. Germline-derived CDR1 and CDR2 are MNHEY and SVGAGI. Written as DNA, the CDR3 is TGTGCCAGCCAAGAGGGACTAGCGAGCACAGATACGCAGTATTTT. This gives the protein CASQEGLASTDTQYF.

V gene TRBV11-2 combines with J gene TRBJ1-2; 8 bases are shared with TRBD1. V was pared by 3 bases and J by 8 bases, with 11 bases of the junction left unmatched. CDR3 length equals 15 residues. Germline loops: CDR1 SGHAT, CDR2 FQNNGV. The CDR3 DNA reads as TGTGCCAGCAGCTTTGCCGGGACAGGCAGAAGCGGCTACACCTTC. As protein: CASSFAGTGRSGYTF.

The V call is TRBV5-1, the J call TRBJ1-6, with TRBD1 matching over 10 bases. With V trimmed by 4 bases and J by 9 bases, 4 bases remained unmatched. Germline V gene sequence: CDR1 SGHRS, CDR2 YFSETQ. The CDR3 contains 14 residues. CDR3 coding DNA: TGCGCCAGCAGCGGAGGACAGGGGGGTTCACCCCTCCACTTT. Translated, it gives CASSGGQGGSPLHF.

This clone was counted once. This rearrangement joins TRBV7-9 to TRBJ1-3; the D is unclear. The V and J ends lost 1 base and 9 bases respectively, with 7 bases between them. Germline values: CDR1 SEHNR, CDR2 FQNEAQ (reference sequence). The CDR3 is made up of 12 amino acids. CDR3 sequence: CASSLGGSTIYF. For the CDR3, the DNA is TGTGCCAGCAGCTTAGGAGGATCCACCATATATTTT. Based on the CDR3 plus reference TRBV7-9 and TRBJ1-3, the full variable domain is DTGVSQNPRHKITKRGQNVTFRCDPISEHNRLYWYRQTLGQGPEFLTYFQNEAQLEKSRLLSDRFSAERPKGSFSTLEIQRTEQGDSAMYLCASSLGGSTIYFGEGSWLTVV.

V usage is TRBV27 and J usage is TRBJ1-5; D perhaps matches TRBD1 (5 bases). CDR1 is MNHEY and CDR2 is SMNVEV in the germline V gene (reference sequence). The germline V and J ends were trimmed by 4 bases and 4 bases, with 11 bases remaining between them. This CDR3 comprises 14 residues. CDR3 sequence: CASSSRGANQPQHF. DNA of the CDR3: TGTGCCAGCAGTTCGCGGGGCGCAAATCAGCCCCAGCATTTT.

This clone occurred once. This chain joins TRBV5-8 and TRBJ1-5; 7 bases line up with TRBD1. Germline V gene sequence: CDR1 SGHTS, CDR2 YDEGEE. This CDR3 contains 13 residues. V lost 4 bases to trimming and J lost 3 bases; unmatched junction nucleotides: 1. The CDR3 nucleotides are TGTGCCAGCAGCGACAGGGACAATCAGCCCCAGCATTTT. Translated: CASSDRDNQPQHF.

The CDR3 DNA is TGTGCCAGCAGCGTAGGAGTAGCGGGGCACTCCTACAATGAGCAGTTCTTC. Encoded protein: CASSVGVAGHSYNEQFF. The gene calls are TRBV9 and TRBJ2-1, with 8 bases matching TRBD2. The CDR3 runs 17 residues. V was clipped by 0 bases and J by 0 bases; unmatched bases: 5. The V gene's germline CDR1 is SGDLS and CDR2 YYNGEE. The entire variable domain, with the rest obtained from reference TRBV9 and TRBJ2-1, is as follows: DSGVTQTPKHLITATGQRVTLRCSPRSGDLSVYWYQQSLDQGLQFLIQYYNGEERAKGNILERFSAQQFPDLHSELNLSSLELGDSALYFCASSVGVAGHSYNEQFFGPGTRLTVL.

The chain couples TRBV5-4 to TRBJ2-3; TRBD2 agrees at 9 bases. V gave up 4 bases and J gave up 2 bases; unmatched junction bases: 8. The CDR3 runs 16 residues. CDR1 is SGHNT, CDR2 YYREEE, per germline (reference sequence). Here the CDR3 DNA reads TGTGCCAGCAGCCCGGCTCTAGCGGGGATCACAGATACGCAGTATTTT. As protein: CASSPALAGITDTQYF.

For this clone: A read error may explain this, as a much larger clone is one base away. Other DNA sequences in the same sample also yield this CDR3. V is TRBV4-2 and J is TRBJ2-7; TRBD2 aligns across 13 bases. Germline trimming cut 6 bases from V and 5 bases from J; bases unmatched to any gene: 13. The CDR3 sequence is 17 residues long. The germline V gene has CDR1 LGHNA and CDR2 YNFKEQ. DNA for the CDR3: TGTGCCAGCAGTGCTGGGGGCCCCGGGACTAGCGGGAACGAGCAGTACTTC. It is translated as CASSAGGPGTSGNEQYF.

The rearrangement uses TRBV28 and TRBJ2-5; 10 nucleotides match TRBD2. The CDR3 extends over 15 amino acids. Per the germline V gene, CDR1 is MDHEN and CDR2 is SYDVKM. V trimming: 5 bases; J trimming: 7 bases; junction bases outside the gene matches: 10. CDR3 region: CASSPPSGRKGTQYF. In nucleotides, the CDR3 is TGTGCCAGCAGTCCCCCTAGCGGGAGAAAAGGGACCCAGTACTTC.

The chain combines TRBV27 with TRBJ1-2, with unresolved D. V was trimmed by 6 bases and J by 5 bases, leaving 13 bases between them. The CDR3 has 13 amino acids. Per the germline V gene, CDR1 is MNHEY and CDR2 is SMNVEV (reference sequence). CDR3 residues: CASSPTVNYGYTF. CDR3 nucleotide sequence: TGTGCCAGCAGCCCTACAGTCAATTATGGCTACACCTTC.

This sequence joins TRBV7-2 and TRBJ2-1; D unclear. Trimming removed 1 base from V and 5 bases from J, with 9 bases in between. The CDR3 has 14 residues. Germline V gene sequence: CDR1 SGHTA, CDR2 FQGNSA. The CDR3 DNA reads TGTGCCAGCAGCTTAGGTCCACATAACAATGAGCAGTTCTTC. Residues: CASSLGPHNNEQFF.

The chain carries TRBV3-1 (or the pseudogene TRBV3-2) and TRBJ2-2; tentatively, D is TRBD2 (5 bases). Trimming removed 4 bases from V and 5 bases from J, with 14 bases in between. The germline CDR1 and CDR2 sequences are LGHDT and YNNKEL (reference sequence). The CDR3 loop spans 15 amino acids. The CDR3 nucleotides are TGTGCCAGCAGCCTAGGGAGTTGGAGGACCGGGGAGCTGTTTTTT. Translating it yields CASSLGSWRTGELFF.

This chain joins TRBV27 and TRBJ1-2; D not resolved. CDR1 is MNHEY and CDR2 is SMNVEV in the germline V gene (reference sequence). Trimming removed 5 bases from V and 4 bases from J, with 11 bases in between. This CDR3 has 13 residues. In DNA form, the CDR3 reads TGTGCCAGCAGTATTAAGGGCCTCTATGGCTACACCTTC. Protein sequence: CASSIKGLYGYTF.

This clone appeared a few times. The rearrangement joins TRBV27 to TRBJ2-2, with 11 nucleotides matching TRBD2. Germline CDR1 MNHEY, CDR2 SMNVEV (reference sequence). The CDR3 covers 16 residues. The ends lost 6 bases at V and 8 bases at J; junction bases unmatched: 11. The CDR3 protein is CASSPLAGGTTGELFF. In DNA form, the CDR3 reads TGTGCCAGCAGCCCGCTAGCGGGAGGTACCACGGGGGAGCTGTTTTTT.

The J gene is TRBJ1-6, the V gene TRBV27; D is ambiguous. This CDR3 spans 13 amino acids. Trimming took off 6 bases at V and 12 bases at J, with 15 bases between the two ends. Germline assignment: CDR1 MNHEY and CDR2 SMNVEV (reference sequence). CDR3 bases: TGTGCCAGCAGACTACAGCCCGCGGGACCCCTCCACTTT. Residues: CASRLQPAGPLHF.

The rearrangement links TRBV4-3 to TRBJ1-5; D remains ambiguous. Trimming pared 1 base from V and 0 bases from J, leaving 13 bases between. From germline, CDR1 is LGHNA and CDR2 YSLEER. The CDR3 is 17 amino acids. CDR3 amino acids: CASSQGIPIDSNQPQHF. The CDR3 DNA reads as TGCGCCAGCAGCCAAGGGATTCCCATAGATAGCAATCAGCCCCAGCATTTT.

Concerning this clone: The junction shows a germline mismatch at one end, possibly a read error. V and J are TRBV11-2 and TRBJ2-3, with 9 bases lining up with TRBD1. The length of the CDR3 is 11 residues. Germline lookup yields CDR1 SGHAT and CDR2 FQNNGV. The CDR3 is CASSPGTGPLF. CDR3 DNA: TGTGCCAGCAGCCCAGGGACAGGGCCCCTCTTT.

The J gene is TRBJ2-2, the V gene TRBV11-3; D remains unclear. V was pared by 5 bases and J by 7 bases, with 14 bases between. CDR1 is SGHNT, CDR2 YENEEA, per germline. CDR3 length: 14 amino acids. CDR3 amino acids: CASSALSNFGELFF. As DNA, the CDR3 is TGTGCCAGCAGCGCCTTGTCGAATTTCGGGGAGCTGTTTTTT.

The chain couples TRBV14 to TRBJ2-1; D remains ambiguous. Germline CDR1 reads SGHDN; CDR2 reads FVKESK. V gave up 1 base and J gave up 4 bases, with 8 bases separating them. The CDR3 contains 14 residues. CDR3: CASSQASPYNEQFF. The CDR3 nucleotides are TGTGCCAGCAGCCAAGCATCTCCTTACAATGAGCAGTTCTTC.

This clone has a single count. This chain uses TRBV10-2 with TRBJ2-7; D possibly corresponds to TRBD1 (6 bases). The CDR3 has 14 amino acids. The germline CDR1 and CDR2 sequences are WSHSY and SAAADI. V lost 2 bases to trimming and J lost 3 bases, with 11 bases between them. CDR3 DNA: TGCGCCAGCAGTGAGGGACAGCCTTACTACGAGCAGTACTTC. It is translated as CASSEGQPYYEQYF.

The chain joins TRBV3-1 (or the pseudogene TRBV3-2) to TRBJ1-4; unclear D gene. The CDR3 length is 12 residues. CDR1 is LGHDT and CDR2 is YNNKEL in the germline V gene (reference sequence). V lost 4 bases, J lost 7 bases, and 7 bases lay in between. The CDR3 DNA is TGTGCCAGCAGCCCCCGAGGTGAAAAACTGTTTTTT. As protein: CASSPRGEKLFF.

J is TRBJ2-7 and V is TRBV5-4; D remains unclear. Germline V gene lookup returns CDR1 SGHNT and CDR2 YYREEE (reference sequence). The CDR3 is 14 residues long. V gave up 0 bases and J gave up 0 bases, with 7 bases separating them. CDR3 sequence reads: CASSLGPSSYEQYF. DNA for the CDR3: TGTGCCAGCAGCTTGGGTCCTAGCTCCTACGAGCAGTACTTC.

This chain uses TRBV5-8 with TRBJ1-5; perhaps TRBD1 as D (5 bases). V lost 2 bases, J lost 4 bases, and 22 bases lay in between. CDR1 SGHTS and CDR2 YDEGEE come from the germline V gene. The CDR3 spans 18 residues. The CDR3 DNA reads TGTGCCAGCAGCTTACCCGGGACTGAACTTTTCACAAATCAGCCCCAGCATTTT. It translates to CASSLPGTELFTNQPQHF. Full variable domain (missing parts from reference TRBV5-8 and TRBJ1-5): EAGVTQSPTHLIKTRGQQATLRCSPISGHTSVYWYQQALGLGLQFLLWYDEGEERNRGNFPPRFSGRQFPNYSSELNVNALELEDSALYLCASSLPGTELFTNQPQHFGDGTRLSIL.

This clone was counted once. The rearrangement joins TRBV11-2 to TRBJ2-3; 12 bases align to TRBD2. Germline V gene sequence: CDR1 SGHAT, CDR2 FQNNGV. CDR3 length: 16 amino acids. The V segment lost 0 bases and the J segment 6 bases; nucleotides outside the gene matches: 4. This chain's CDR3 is CASSLELAGGGDTQYF. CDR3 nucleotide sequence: TGTGCCAGCAGCTTAGAACTAGCGGGGGGAGGTGATACGCAGTATTTT.

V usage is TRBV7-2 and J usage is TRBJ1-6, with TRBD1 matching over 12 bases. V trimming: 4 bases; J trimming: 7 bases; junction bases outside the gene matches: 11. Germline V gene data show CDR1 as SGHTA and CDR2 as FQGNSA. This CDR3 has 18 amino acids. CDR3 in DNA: TGTGCCAGCAGCTGGACCGGGACAGGGGGCGCAGGGAATTCACCCCTCCACTTT. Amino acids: CASSWTGTGGAGNSPLHF.